Each of the 27 T cell receptor beta chains below was sequenced from the same sample in a study of brain T cells in children with intractable seizures. The data were produced by immunoSEQ multiplex PCR, yet TCRdb's version contains in-frame clones alone and is incomplete. This table has 80,000 or so clones, around 93% appearing once. The input for sequencing was peripheral blood, taken at surgery. The receptor set was obtained from a boy in the first two years of life with tuberous sclerosis and intractable seizures.

The rearrangement links TRBV6-1 to TRBJ1-6, with D possibly TRBD1 on 5 matching bases. The CDR3 totals 14 residues. V lost 0 bases and J 8 bases, leaving 8 bases between the germline ends. The germline V gene encodes CDR1 MNHNS and CDR2 SASEGT. The CDR3 loop is CASSEAGRDSPLHF. The CDR3 coding sequence is TGTGCCAGCAGTGAAGCGGGCAGGGATTCACCCCTCCACTTT.

The chain combines TRBV27 with TRBJ1-6; 9 nucleotides match TRBD1. This CDR3 region has 15 residues. Germline assignment: CDR1 MNHEY and CDR2 SMNVEV (reference sequence). With 4 bases clipped from V and 6 bases from J, the junction kept 4 bases outside the gene matches. CDR3 sequence: CASSSRDRANSPLHF. CDR3 nucleotide sequence: TGTGCCAGCAGTTCACGGGACAGGGCTAATTCACCCCTCCACTTT.

This clone was recorded once. The V and J genes are TRBV9 and TRBJ1-6; tentatively, D is TRBD1 (5 bases). V was cut by 4 bases and J by 10 bases, with 15 bases left in between. The CDR3 loop spans 14 amino acids. The germline CDR1 and CDR2 sequences are SGDLS and YYNGEE. Written as DNA, the CDR3 is TGTGCCAGCAGCCCCGGTCGGGGGGGATCACCCCTCCACTTT. It yields the protein CASSPGRGGSPLHF.

V and J are TRBV15 and TRBJ1-2; no firm D call. Trimming removed 5 bases from V and 1 base from J, with 5 bases in between. Germline values: CDR1 LNHNV, CDR2 YYDKDF (reference sequence). The length of the CDR3 is 12 residues. Here the CDR3 reads CATSDNNYGYTF. Written as DNA, the CDR3 is TGTGCCACCAGCGACAATAACTATGGCTACACCTTC.

The CDR3 DNA is TGTGCCAGCAGCTCCTGGGCGGGCTACGAGCAGTACTTC. Translating it yields CASSSWAGYEQYF. This sequence joins TRBV7-8 and TRBJ2-7; D perhaps matches TRBD2 (5 bases). The CDR3 length is 13 residues. V was shortened by 4 bases and J by 3 bases, with 10 bases between the two germline ends. In germline, CDR1 is SGHVS, CDR2 FQNEAQ.

This rearrangement joins TRBV7-8 to TRBJ2-1; 12 bases map to TRBD2. From germline, CDR1 is SGHVS and CDR2 FQNEAQ. CDR3 size: 17 residues. With 4 bases clipped from V and 0 bases from J, the junction kept 4 bases outside the gene matches. CDR3 coding DNA: TGTGCCAGCAGCTCTAGCGGGAGGGCCCTCTCCTACAATGAGCAGTTCTTC. Its protein is CASSSSGRALSYNEQFF. Using reference TRBV7-8 and TRBJ2-1 for the parts outside the CDR3, the full variable domain is GAGVSQSPRYKVAKRGQDVALRCDPISGHVSLFWYQQALGQGPEFLTYFQNEAQLDKSGLPSDRFFAERPEGSVSTLKIQRTQQEDSAVYLCASSSSGRALSYNEQFFGPGTRLTVL.

The rearrangement joins TRBV9 to TRBJ2-1; TRBD2 agrees at 8 bases. The CDR3 length is 16 residues. Germline assignment: CDR1 SGDLS and CDR2 YYNGEE. The V segment lost 3 bases and the J segment 4 bases; nucleotides outside the gene matches: 9. The DNA for the CDR3 is TGTGCCAGCAGCGCGCGCGGGCGGGAGGTTTACAATGAGCAGTTCTTC. This sequence encodes CASSARGREVYNEQFF.

The chain recombines TRBV3-1 (or the pseudogene TRBV3-2) with TRBJ2-2; no clear D gene. Between the trimmed V and J ends, which lost 0 bases and 5 bases, there was a span of 19 bases. The CDR3 runs to 18 residues. In germline, CDR1 is LGHDT, CDR2 YNNKEL (reference sequence). The CDR3 region is CASSQEIHLPDLTGELFF. The CDR3 DNA is TGTGCCAGCAGCCAAGAGATCCACCTCCCAGATTTAACCGGGGAGCTGTTTTTT.

The chain combines TRBV3-1 (or the pseudogene TRBV3-2) with TRBJ2-2; D uncertain. The V end lost 4 bases, the J end lost 0 bases, and 9 bases lay between the germline ends. The CDR3 consists of 15 residues. The V gene's germline CDR1 is LGHDT and CDR2 YNNKEL (reference sequence). The CDR3 loop reads CASSPTQTNTGELFF. The CDR3 DNA follows: TGTGCCAGCAGCCCAACACAAACGAACACCGGGGAGCTGTTTTTT.

This chain links TRBV5-1 with TRBJ2-1; the D is unclear. CDR3 length equals 13 residues. With 3 bases removed from V and 4 bases from J, the gap between germline ends came to 8 bases. Germline CDR1 and CDR2: SGHRS and YFSETQ. The CDR3 loop reads CASSSSKYNEQFF. CDR3 coding DNA: TGCGCCAGCAGCTCATCGAAGTACAATGAGCAGTTCTTC.

The chain couples TRBV2 to TRBJ2-7; D not resolved. The germline V and J ends were trimmed by 10 bases and 6 bases, with 10 bases remaining between them. The V gene's germline CDR1 is SNHLY and CDR2 FYNNEI. CDR3 length: 10 residues. For the CDR3, the DNA is TGTGCCACCTCTGTACGCGAGCAGTACTTC. Protein product: CATSVREQYF.

V usage is TRBV5-1 and J usage is TRBJ1-1; no clear D gene. The germline V gene has CDR1 SGHRS and CDR2 YFSETQ. Trimming left V 0 bases short and J 1 base short, with 4 bases between. CDR3 length: 13 residues. This CDR3 reads CASSLVKNTEAFF. Written as DNA, the CDR3 is TGCGCCAGCAGCTTGGTTAAGAACACTGAAGCTTTCTTT.

This chain's CDR3 is CASSYRNTEAFF. CDR3 DNA: TGTGCCAGCAGTTACAGGAACACTGAAGCTTTCTTT. This rearrangement joins TRBV6-5 to TRBJ1-1; D not certain. This CDR3 region has 12 residues. Trimming removed 2 bases from V and 1 base from J, with 2 bases in between. The germline V gene encodes CDR1 MNHEY and CDR2 SVGAGI.

This chain uses TRBV15 with TRBJ1-6; 8 bases line up with TRBD1. This CDR3 has 15 residues. Germline V CDR1 and CDR2: LNHNV, YYDKDF (reference sequence). V lost 1 base to trimming and J lost 10 bases; unmatched junction nucleotides: 6. The CDR3 spells CATSRGTGGHSPLHF. The CDR3 bases are TGTGCCACCAGCAGAGGTACAGGGGGGCACTCACCCCTCCACTTT.

A few counts support this clone. The chain employs TRBV6-5 and TRBJ1-1; D call uncertain. Germline V gene sequence: CDR1 MNHEY, CDR2 SVGAGI. The V end lost 7 bases, the J end lost 0 bases, and 15 bases lay between the germline ends. The CDR3 contains 15 residues. The CDR3 protein is CASKLGRKMNTEAFF. DNA for the CDR3: TGTGCCAGCAAGTTAGGCCGGAAAATGAACACTGAAGCTTTCTTT.

This clone was seen only a few times. This chain joins TRBV15 and TRBJ1-2; tentatively, D is TRBD1 (5 bases). The germline V and J ends were trimmed by 3 bases and 3 bases, with 8 bases remaining between them. There are 13 residues in the CDR3. Germline CDR1 is LNHNV and CDR2 is YYDKDF (reference sequence). The CDR3 protein is CATSSWGDYGYTF. DNA of the CDR3: TGTGCCACCAGCAGTTGGGGGGACTATGGCTACACCTTC. Full variable domain (outside the CDR3, taken from reference TRBV15 and TRBJ1-2): DAMVIQNPRYQVTQFGKPVTLSCSQTLNHNVMYWYQQKSSQAPKLLFHYYDKDFNNEADTPDNFQSRRPNTSFCFLDIRSPGLGDTAMYLCATSSWGDYGYTFGSGTRLTVV.

This clone was observed a single time. J is TRBJ2-2 and V is TRBV11-3; 7 bases are shared with TRBD1. This CDR3 comprises 15 residues. J lost 7 bases, V lost 5 bases, and 10 bases had no gene match. The germline CDR1 and CDR2 sequences are SGHNT and YENEEA. CDR3 nucleotide sequence: TGTGCCAGCAGCACGAGGACAGGAGTAAACGGGGAGCTGTTTTTT. Residues: CASSTRTGVNGELFF.

This clone was counted once. CDR3 coding DNA: TGTGCCATCAGCCCTAGAAAGGGGTCCTCTGGGGCCAACGTCCTGACTTTC. Amino acid sequence: CAISPRKGSSGANVLTF. This chain uses TRBV10-3 with TRBJ2-6, with a possible D match to TRBD1 (5 bases). Germline V gives CDR1 ENHRY, CDR2 SYGVKD. This CDR3 region has 17 residues. V lost 6 bases, J lost 0 bases, and 15 bases lay in between.

CDR3 sequence: CATSDGTSNEQFF. CDR3 sequence (DNA): TGTGCCACCAGTGATGGGACTAGCAATGAGCAGTTCTTC. The chain combines TRBV24-1 with TRBJ2-1; 8 bases fit TRBD2. Germline V gene sequence: CDR1 KGHDR, CDR2 SFDVKD. V was clipped by 3 bases and J by 6 bases; unmatched bases: 0. CDR3 length: 13 residues.

V usage is TRBV7-9 and J usage is TRBJ2-5, with 14 positions matching TRBD2. With V trimmed by 4 bases and J by 1 base, 11 bases remained unmatched. The CDR3 has 19 residues. CDR1 is SEHNR and CDR2 is FQNEAQ in the germline V gene (reference sequence). DNA for the CDR3: TGTGCCAGCAGCTCAATAGAGACTAGCGGGAGGGCCCTCCAAGAGACCCAGTACTTC. Translating gives CASSSIETSGRALQETQYF.

The V call is TRBV14, the J call TRBJ1-3; perhaps TRBD1 as D (5 bases). The CDR3 totals 14 residues. The V gene's germline CDR1 is SGHDN and CDR2 FVKESK. V lost 3 bases, J lost 0 bases, and 6 bases lay in between. CDR3 protein: CASSHRVSGNTIYF. CDR3 nucleotides: TGTGCCAGCAGCCACAGGGTCTCTGGAAACACCATATATTTT.

The CDR3 region is CASSFRGEADEQYF. The CDR3, as DNA: TGCGCCAGCAGCTTCCGCGGGGAGGCGGACGAGCAGTACTTC. The chain has TRBV5-1 and TRBJ2-7; D perhaps matches TRBD2 (6 bases). Germline CDR1 is SGHRS and CDR2 is YFSETQ. The CDR3 consists of 14 residues. Trimming took 2 bases from V and 5 from J, leaving 14 bases between them. The full variable domain, in which reference TRBV5-1 and TRBJ2-7 provide the parts outside the CDR3, is KAGVTQTPRYLIKTRGQQVTLSCSPISGHRSVSWYQQTPGQGLQFLFEYFSETQRNKGNFPGRFSGRQFSNSRSEMNVSTLELGDSALYLCASSFRGEADEQYFGPGTRLTVT.

This clone has a single count. The chain joins TRBV19 to TRBJ1-5, with D unresolved. The germline V gene encodes CDR1 LNHDA and CDR2 SQIVND (reference sequence). The germline V and J ends were trimmed by 4 bases and 0 bases, with 7 bases remaining between them. The CDR3 totals 14 residues. The chain's CDR3 is CASSTIDSNQPQHF. The CDR3 bases are TGTGCCAGTAGTACCATAGATAGCAATCAGCCCCAGCATTTT.

The V gene is TRBV11-1, the J gene TRBJ2-5; D gene uncertain. CDR1 and CDR2 (germline): SGHAT, FQDESV (reference sequence). The CDR3 contains 13 residues. Between the trimmed V and J ends, which lost 2 bases and 2 bases, there was a span of 6 bases. The CDR3 bases are TGTGCCAGCAGCTTACCGGCTCAAGAGACCCAGTACTTC. This gives the protein CASSLPAQETQYF. Using reference TRBV11-1 and TRBJ2-5 for the parts outside the CDR3, the full variable domain is EAEVAQSPRYKITEKSQAVAFWCDPISGHATLYWYRQILGQGPELLVQFQDESVVDDSQLPKDRFSAERLKGVDSTLKIQPAELGDSAMYLCASSLPAQETQYFGPGTRLLVL.

The V and J genes are TRBV2 and TRBJ1-2; possible D gene TRBD1, 6 bases. This CDR3 spans 14 amino acids. Germline loops: CDR1 SNHLY, CDR2 FYNNEI. V lost 5 bases, J lost 0 bases, and 10 bases lay in between. CDR3 coding DNA: TGTGCCAGCAGTACCGACAGGCCTAACTATGGCTACACCTTC. This sequence encodes CASSTDRPNYGYTF.

This chain joins TRBV10-3 and TRBJ2-7; D might be TRBD1 (5 bases). The CDR3 consists of 16 residues. Germline V lookup: CDR1 ENHRY, CDR2 SYGVKD. V gave up 4 bases and J gave up 0 bases, with 16 bases separating them. Written as DNA, the CDR3 is TGTGCCATCAGTGTTTCCGGACAACAGCCCTCCTACGAGCAGTACTTC. Translation gives CAISVSGQQPSYEQYF.

The chain uses TRBV5-5 and TRBJ2-7; the D gene is possibly TRBD2 (5 bases). The germline CDR1 and CDR2 sequences are SGHKS and YYEKEE (reference sequence). The V gene lost 0 bases and the J gene lost 6 bases, with 13 bases spanning the gap. This CDR3 spans 14 amino acids. The CDR3 region is CASSLVRAGGEQYF. The CDR3 nucleotides read TGTGCCAGCAGCTTGGTCCGTGCAGGAGGCGAGCAGTACTTC. The complete variable domain, with remaining parts taken from reference TRBV5-5 and TRBJ2-7, reads DAGVTQSPTHLIKTRGQQVTLRCSPISGHKSVSWYQQVLGQGPQFIFQYYEKEERGRGNFPDRFSARQFPNYSSELNVNALLLGDSALYLCASSLVRAGGEQYFGPGTRLTVT.